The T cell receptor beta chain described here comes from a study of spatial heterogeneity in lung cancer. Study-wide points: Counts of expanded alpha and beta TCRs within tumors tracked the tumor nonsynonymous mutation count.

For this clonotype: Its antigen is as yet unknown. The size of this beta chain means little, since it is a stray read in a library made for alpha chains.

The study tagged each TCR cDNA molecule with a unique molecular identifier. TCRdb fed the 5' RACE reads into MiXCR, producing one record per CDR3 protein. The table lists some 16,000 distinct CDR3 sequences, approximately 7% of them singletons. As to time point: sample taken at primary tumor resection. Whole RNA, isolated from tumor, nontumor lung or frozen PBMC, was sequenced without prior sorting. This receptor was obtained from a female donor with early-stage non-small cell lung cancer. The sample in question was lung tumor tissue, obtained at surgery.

The CDR3 is CSTKLGQGYYGYTF. CDR3 in DNA: TGCAGCACTAAATTGGGCCAGGGGTACTATGGCTACACCTTC. The chain has TRBV29-1 and TRBJ1-2; TRBD1 is a possible D gene (6 bases). The CDR3 totals 14 residues. V lost 8 bases to trimming and J lost 3 bases, with 19 bases between them. Germline loops: CDR1 SQVTM, CDR2 ANQGSEA.